The T cell receptor (beta chain) described here comes from a study of blood T cell repertoires in COVID-19 (dated by TCRdb to the early 2020s). Background for the entire study: Collaborator samples came from the United States, Italy and Spain and covered acute and convalescent phases of COVID-19. The prospective study material was composed of cDNA or gDNA derived from T cells, B-cell-depleted T cells, or PBMCs. Deeply sampled blood TCRbeta repertoires from subjects exposed to, actively infected with, or recovered from COVID-19 were included in the dataset. The repertoires were made available in a free public database intended to serve as a resource for research on the immune response to SARS-CoV-2. Samples came from the ongoing ImmuneRACE study (first 160 participants) plus 1,254 subjects from 6 global collaborators. Sample metadata almost always included a de-identified subject ID, COVID-19 status, age in years and sex. HLA class I and class II types, where available, came from metadata supplied by the sample provider rather than from assay-based typing.

CDR1 and CDR2 are read off the germline V gene (reference sequence) as GTSNPN and SVGIG. V lost 8 bases and J lost 3 bases, and the count of bases not matched to a germline gene is 6. From the cysteine through the phenylalanine, the CDR3 covers 13 amino acids. Of the read, only the CDR3 DNA is kept; its 39 bases are in frame from base 1. Whole blood was collected in K2EDTA tubes by collaborating institutions according to the institutions' own protocols. For TCRbeta analysis, collaborators shipped samples as frozen whole blood, isolated PBMCs, or DNA extracted from either of those sample types. The immunoSEQ Assay, a bias-controlled multiplex PCR, was used to amplify TCRbeta CDR3 regions from genomic DNA. The paper's data handling went like this. The number of nucleated cells in each sample was estimated from the amplification of reference gene primers within the assay. Sequence reads were collapsed and filtered to measure the absolute abundance of every unique TCRbeta CDR3 rearrangement. For each sample, productive Simpson clonality was calculated as the square root of Simpson's diversity index across productive rearrangements. Entries here come from immuneACCESS through TCRdb and include only in-frame sequences with V and J called. Some clones fail to appear in such tables; in the studies checked, an unresolved V gene covers under half of the shortfall, and the cause of the remainder is unknown. V, J and clone size were drawn from that table, and D and trimming were deduced from the DNA. The sample table contains 95,000 to 120,000 clones; only one count was recorded for 84% of them. The ten largest account for less than 9.5% of the sample.

A word on this clone: Its antigen specificity is not known. No much larger clonotype is one base removed from it; base qualities were not supplied.

Study-wide findings and limitations: How much clinical and demographic metadata was included differed by source and by participant, and the metadata was provided uncurated.

This clonotype was sampled from a woman in her 40s with acute or convalescent COVID-19. Sequencing was performed on peripheral blood. The chain uses TRBV30 and TRBJ2-1; the junction holds 8 bases that match TRBD2. The CDR3 here reads CAGRGGIYNEQFF. The base sequence is TGTGCCGGCCGGGGGGGGATCTACAATGAGCAGTTCTTC.